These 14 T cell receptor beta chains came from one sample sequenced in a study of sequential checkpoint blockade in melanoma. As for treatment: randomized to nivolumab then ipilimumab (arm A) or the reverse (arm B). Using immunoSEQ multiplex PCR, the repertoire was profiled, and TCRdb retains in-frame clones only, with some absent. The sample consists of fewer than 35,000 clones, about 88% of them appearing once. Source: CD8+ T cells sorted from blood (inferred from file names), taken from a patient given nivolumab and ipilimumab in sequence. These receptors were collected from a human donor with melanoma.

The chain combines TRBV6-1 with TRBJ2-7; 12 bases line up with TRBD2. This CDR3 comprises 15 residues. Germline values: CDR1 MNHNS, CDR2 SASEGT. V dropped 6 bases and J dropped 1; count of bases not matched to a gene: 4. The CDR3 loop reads CASSPLAGGSYEQYF. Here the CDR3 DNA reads TGTGCCAGCAGCCCACTAGCGGGGGGTTCCTACGAGCAGTACTTC.

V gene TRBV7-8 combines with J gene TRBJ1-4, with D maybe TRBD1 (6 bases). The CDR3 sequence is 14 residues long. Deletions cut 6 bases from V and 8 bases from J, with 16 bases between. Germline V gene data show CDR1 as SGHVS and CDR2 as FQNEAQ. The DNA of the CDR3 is TGTGCCAGCAGACAGGGACCATCCGGCGAAAAACTGTTTTTT. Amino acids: CASRQGPSGEKLFF.

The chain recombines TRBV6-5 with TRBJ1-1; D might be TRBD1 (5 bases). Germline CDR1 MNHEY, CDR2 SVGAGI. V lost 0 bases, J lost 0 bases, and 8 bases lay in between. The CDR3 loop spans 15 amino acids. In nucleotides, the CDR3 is TGTGCCAGCAGTTACTCGCAGGGTTTGAACACTGAAGCTTTCTTT. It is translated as CASSYSQGLNTEAFF.

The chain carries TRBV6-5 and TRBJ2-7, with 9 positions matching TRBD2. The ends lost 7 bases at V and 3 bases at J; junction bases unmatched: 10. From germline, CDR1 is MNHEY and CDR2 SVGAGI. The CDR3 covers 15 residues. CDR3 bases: TGTGCCAGCACCGTACTAGCGGGTCTTCACTACGAGCAGTACTTC. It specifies CASTVLAGLHYEQYF.

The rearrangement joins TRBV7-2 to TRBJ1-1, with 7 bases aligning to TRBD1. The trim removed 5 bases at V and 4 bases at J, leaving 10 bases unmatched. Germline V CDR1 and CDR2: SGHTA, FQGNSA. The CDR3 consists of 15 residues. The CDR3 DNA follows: TGTGCCAGCAGCAGATACAGGGGTGTGGGCACTGAAGCTTTCTTT. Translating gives CASSRYRGVGTEAFF.

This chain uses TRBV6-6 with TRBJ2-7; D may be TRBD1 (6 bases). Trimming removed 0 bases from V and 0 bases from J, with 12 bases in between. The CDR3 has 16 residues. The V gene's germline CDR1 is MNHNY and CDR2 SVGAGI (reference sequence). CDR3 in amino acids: CASSYSVQGYSYEQYF. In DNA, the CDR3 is TGTGCCAGCAGTTACTCGGTTCAGGGGTACTCCTACGAGCAGTACTTC.

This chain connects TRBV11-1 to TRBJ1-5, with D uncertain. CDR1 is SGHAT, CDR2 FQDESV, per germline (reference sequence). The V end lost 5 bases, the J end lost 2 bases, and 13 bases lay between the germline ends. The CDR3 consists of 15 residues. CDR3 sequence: CASSPSLAGNQPQHF. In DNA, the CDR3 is TGTGCCAGCAGCCCCAGCCTCGCGGGCAATCAGCCCCAGCATTTT. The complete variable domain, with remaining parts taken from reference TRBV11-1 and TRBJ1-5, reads EAEVAQSPRYKITEKSQAVAFWCDPISGHATLYWYRQILGQGPELLVQFQDESVVDDSQLPKDRFSAERLKGVDSTLKIQPAELGDSAMYLCASSPSLAGNQPQHFGDGTRLSIL.

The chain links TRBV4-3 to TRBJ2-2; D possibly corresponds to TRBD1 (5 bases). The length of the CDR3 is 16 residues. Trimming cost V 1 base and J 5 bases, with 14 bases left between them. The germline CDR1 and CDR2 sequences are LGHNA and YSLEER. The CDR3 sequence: CASSQGKGAWTGELFF. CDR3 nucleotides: TGCGCCAGCAGCCAAGGGAAAGGGGCATGGACCGGGGAGCTGTTTTTT.

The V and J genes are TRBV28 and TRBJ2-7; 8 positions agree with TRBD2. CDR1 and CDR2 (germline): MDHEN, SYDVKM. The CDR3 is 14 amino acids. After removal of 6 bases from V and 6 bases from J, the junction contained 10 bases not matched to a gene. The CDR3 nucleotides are TGTGCCAGCAGCCCCTCCGGGGGGGGAGGCGAGCAGTACTTC. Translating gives CASSPSGGGGEQYF.

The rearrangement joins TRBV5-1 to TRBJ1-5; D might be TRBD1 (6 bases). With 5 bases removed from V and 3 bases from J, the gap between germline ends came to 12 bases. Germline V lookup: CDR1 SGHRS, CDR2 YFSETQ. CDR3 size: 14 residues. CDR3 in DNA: TGCGCCAGCAGACCAGGGGATTACAATCAGCCCCAGCATTTT. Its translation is CASRPGDYNQPQHF. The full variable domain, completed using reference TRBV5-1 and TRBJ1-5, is KAGVTQTPRYLIKTRGQQVTLSCSPISGHRSVSWYQQTPGQGLQFLFEYFSETQRNKGNFPGRFSGRQFSNSRSEMNVSTLELGDSALYLCASRPGDYNQPQHFGDGTRLSIL.

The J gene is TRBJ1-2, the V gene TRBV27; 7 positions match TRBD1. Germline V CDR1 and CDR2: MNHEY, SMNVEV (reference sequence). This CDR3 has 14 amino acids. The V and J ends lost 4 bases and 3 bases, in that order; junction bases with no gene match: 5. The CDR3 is CASSSGGFYYGYTF. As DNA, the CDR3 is TGTGCCAGCAGTTCAGGGGGGTTCTACTATGGCTACACCTTC.

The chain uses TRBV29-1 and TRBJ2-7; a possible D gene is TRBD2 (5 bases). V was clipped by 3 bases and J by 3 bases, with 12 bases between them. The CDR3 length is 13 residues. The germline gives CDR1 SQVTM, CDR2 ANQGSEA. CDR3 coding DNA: TGCAGCGTTGATTCGGGGAAACTCTACGAGCAGTACTTC. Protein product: CSVDSGKLYEQYF.

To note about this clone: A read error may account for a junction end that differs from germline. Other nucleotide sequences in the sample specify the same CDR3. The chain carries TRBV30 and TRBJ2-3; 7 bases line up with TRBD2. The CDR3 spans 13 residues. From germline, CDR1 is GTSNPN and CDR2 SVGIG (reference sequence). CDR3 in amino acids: CAWNLAGTDTQYF. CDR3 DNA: TGCGCCTGGAACCTAGCGGGCACAGATACGCAGTATTTT.

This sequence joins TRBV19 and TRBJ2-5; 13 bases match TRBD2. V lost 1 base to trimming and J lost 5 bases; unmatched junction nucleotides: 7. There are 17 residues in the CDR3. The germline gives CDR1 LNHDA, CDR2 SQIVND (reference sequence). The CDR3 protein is CASSIGTSGGAGETQYF. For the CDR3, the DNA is TGTGCCAGTAGTATAGGAACTAGCGGGGGGGCCGGTGAGACCCAGTACTTC.